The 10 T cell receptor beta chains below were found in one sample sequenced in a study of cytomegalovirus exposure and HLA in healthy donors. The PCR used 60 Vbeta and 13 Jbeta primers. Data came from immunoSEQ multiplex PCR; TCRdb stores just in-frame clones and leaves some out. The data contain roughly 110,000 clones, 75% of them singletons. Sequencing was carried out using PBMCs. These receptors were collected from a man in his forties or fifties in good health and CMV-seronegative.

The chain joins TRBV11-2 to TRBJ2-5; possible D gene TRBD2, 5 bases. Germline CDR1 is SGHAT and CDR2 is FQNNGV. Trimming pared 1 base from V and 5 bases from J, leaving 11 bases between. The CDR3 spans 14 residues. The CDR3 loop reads CASSLGVGGETQYF. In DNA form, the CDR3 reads TGTGCCAGCAGCTTAGGGGTGGGCGGGGAGACCCAGTACTTC.

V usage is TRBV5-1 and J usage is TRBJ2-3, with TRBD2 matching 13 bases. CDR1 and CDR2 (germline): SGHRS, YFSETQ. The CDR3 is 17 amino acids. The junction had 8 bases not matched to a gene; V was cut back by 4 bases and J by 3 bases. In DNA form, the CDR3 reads TGCGCCAGCAGCAATCAAGGACTAGCGGGGGCTACAGATACGCAGTATTTT. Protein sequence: CASSNQGLAGATDTQYF.

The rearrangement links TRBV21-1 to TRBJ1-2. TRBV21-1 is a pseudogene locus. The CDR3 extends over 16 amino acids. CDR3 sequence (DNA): TGTGCCAGCAGCAAACTGGAGCCGGGGAGAAGGTATGGCTACACCTTC. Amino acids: CASSKLEPGRRYGYTF.

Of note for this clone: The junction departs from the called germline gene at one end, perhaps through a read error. The CDR3 nucleotides are TGTGCCACCAGCAGAAGCACCGGGACAGGGGTCTGGTGGGGGTTATTC. It is translated as CATSRSTGTGVWWGLF. V is TRBV15 and J is TRBJ2-7, with 10 bases matching TRBD1. The germline V gene encodes CDR1 LNHNV and CDR2 YYDKDF (reference sequence). The CDR3 totals 16 residues.

The CDR3 region has the DNA TGTGCCAGCAGCTCACGACTAGCCGCCTACGAGCAGTACTTC. Translation gives CASSSRLAAYEQYF. The genes are TRBV7-8 and TRBJ2-7; 7 bases line up with TRBD2. V trimming: 4 bases; J trimming: 2 bases; junction bases outside the gene matches: 5. The CDR3 runs 14 residues. Germline lookup yields CDR1 SGHVS and CDR2 FQNEAQ.

CDR3 sequence: CASSPVLAGQETQYF. The CDR3 nucleotides are TGCGCCAGCAGCCCCGTGCTAGCGGGGCAAGAGACCCAGTACTTC. The chain links TRBV4-1 to TRBJ2-5, with 9 bases matching TRBD2. Germline values: CDR1 MGHRA, CDR2 YSYEKL. The CDR3 totals 15 residues. V lost 4 bases to trimming and J lost 2 bases; unmatched junction nucleotides: 5.

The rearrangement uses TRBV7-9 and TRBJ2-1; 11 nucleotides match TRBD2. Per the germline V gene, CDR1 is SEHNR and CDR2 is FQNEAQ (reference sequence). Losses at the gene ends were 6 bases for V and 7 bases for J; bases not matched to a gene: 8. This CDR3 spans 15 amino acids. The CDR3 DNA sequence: TGTGCCAGCAGTTCCGCGACTAGCGGGGAGAATGAGCAGTTCTTC. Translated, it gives CASSSATSGENEQFF.

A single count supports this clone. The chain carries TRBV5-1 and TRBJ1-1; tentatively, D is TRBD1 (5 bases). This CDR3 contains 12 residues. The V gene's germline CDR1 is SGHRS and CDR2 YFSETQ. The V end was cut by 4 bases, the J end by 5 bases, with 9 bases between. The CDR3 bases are TGCGCCAGCAGCCGGGAGGGGACTGAAGCTTTCTTT. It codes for CASSREGTEAFF.

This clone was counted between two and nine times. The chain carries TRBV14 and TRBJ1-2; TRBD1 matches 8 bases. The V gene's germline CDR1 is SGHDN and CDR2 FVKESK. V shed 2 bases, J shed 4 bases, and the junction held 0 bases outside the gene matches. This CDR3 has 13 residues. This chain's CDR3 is CASSQQGAYGYTF. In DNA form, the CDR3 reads TGTGCCAGCAGCCAACAGGGGGCCTATGGCTACACCTTC.

The CDR3 DNA reads as TGTGCCAGCCACCCCTTTCGCGGTTCGTCTCCCCTCCACTTT. It specifies CASHPFRGSSPLHF. The gene calls are TRBV5-6 and TRBJ1-6; D gene uncertain. CDR1 SGHDT and CDR2 YYEEEE come from the germline V gene. Between the trimmed V and J ends, which lost 7 bases and 13 bases, there was a span of 21 bases. This CDR3 comprises 14 residues.